These 3 T cell receptor beta chains were sequenced from one sample in a study of response to subunit inactivated influenza vaccine. From the RT-PCR reads, TCRdb called clonotypes with MiXCR, one entry per CDR3 protein. The sample lists about 570,000 distinct CDR3 sequences, about 11% occurring once. These same records also appear under a second study, on T cells expressing NK-cell markers. From that report: The cDNA for TCR beta came from 5'RACE template switching with UMIs.

The sequences come from PBMCs from blood, collected on the day of vaccination. The source of these receptors is a man aged 45 to 65 who received an inactivated influenza vaccine.

This clonotype was seen at least ten times. This sequence joins TRBV12-3 or TRBV12-4 and TRBJ2-1; the match to TRBD2 covers 15 bases. The V gene end was trimmed by 5 bases and the J gene end by 6 bases; junction bases not matched to a gene: 5. This CDR3 has 16 residues. CDR3 in DNA: TGTGCCAGCAGTGCCGGGACTAGCGGGGGGCTCAATGAGCAGTTCTTC. It translates to CASSAGTSGGLNEQFF.

V and J are TRBV5-1 and TRBJ1-6; tentative D call: TRBD1 (5 bases). CDR3 length equals 14 residues. From germline, CDR1 is SGHRS and CDR2 YFSETQ. Trimming removed 4 bases at V and 7 bases at J, with 12 bases between. The CDR3 is CASSPTEGNSPLHF. CDR3 sequence (DNA): TGCGCCAGCAGCCCGACAGAGGGGAATTCACCCCTCCACTTT.

The chain recombines TRBV20-1 with TRBJ2-7; possible D gene TRBD2, 6 bases. The V gene's germline CDR1 is DFQATT and CDR2 SNEGSKA (reference sequence). V was cut by 5 bases and J by 7 bases, with 21 bases left in between. The CDR3 length is 14 residues. The CDR3 loop is CSAQRRATTGEQYF. The CDR3 DNA is TGCAGTGCTCAAAGGAGGGCAACCACCGGGGAGCAGTACTTC.